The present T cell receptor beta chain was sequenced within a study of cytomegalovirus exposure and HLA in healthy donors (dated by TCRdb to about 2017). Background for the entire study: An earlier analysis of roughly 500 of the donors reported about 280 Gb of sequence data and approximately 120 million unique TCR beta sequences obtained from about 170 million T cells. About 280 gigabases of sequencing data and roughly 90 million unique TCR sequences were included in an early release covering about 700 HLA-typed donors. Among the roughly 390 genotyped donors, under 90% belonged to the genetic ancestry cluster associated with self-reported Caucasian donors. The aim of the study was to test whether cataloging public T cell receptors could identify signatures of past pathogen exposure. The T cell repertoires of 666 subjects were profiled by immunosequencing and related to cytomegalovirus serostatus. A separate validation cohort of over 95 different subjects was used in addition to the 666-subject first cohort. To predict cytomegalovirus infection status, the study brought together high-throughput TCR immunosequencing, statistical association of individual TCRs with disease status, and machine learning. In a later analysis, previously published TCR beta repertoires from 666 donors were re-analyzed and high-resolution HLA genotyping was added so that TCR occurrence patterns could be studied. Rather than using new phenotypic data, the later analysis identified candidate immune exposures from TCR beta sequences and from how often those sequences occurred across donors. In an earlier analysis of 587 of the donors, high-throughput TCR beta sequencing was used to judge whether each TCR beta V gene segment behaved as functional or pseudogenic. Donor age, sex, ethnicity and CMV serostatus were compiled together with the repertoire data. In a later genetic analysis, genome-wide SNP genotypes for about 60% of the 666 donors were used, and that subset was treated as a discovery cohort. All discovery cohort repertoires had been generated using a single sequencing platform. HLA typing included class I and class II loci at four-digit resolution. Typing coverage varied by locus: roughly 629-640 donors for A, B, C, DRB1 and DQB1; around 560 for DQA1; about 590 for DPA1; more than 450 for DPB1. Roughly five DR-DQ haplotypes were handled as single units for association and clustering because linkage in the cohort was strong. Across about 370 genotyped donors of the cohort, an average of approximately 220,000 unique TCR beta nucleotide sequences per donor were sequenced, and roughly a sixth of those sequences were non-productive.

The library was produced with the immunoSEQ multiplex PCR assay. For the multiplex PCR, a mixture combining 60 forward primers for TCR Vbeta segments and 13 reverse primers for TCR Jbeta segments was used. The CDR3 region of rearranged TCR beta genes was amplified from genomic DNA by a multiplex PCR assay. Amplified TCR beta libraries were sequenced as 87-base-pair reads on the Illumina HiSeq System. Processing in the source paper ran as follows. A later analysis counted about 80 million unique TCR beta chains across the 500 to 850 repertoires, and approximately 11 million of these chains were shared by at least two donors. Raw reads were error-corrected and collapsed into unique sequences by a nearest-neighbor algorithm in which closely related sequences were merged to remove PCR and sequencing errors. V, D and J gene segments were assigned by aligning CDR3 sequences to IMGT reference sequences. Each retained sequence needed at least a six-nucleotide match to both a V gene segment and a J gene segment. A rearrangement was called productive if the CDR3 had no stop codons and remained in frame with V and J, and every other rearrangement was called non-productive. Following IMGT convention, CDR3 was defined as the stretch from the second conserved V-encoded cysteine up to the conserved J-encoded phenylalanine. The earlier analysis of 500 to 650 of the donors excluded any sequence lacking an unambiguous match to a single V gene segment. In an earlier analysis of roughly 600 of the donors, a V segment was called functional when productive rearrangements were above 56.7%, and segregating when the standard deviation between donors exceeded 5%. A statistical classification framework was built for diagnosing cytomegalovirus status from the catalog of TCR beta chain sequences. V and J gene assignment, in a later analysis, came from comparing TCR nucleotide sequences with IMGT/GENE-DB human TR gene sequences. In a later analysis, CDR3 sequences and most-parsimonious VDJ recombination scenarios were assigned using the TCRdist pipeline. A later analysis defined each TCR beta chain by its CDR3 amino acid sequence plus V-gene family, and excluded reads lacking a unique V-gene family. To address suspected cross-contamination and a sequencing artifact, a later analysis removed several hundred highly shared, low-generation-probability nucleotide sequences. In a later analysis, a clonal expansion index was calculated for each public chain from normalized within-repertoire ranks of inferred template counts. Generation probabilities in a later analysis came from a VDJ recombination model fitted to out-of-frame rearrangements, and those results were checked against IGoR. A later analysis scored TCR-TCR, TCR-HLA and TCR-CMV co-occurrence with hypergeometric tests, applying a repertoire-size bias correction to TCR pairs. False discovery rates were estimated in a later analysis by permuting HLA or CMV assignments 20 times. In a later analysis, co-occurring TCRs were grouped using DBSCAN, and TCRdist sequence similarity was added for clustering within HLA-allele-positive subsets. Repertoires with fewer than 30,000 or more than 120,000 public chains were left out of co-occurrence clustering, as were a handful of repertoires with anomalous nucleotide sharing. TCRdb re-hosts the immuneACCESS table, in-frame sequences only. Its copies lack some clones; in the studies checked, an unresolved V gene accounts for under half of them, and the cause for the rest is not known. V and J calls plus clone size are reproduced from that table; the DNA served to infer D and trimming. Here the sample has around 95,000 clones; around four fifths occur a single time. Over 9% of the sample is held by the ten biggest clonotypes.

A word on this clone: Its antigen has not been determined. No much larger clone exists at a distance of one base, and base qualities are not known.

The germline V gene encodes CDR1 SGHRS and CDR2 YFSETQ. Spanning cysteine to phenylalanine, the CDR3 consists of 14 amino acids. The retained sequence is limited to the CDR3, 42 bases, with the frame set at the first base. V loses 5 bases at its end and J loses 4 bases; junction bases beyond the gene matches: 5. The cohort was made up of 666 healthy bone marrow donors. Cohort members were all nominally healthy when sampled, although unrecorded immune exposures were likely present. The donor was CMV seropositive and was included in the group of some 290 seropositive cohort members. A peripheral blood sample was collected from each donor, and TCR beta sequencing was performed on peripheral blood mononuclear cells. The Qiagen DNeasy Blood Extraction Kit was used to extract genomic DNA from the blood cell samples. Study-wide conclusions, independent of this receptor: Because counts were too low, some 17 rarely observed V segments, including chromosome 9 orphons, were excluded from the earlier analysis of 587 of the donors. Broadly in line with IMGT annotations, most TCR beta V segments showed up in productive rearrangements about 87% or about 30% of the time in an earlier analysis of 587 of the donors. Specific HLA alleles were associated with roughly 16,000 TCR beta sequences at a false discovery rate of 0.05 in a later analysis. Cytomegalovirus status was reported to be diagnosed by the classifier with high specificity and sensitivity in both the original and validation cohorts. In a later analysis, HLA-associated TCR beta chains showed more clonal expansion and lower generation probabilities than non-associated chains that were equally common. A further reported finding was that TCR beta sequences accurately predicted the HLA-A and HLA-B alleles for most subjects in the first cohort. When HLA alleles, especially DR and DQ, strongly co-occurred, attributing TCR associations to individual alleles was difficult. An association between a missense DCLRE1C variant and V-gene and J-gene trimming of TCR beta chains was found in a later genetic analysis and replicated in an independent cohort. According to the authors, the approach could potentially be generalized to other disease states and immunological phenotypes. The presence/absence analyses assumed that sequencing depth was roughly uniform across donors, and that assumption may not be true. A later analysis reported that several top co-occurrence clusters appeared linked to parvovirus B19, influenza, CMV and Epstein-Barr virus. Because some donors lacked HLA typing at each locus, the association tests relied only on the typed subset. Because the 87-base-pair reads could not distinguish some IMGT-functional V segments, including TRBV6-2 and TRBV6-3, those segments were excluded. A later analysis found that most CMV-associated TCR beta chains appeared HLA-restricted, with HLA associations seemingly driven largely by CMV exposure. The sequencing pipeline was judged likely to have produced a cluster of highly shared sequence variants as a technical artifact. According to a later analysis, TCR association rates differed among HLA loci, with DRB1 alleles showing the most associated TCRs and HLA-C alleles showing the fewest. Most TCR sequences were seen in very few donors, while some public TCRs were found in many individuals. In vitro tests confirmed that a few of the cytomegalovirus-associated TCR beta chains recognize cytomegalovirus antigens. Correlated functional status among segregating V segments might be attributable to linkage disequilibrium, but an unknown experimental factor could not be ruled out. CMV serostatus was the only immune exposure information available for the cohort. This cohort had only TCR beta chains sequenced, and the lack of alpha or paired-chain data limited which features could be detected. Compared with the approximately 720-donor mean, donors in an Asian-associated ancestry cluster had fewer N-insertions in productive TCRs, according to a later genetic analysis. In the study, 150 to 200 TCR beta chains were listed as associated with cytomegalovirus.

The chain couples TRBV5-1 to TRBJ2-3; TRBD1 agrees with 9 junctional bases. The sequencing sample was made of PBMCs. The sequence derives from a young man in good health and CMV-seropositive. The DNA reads TGCGCCAGCAGGGGCACAGGGGGCGCAGATACGCAGTATTTT. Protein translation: CASRGTGGADTQYF.